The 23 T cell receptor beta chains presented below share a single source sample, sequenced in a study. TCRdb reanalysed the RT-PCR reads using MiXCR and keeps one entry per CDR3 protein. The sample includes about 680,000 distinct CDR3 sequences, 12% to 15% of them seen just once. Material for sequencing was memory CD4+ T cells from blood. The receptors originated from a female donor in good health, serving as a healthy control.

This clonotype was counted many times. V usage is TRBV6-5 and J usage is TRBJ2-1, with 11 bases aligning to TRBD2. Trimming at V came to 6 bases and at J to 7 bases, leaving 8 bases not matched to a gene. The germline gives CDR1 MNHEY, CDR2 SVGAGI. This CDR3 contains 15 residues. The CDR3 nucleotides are TGTGCCAGCAGGGTCGTAGCGGGAGGGGGGAATGAGCAGTTCTTC. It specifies CASRVVAGGGNEQFF.

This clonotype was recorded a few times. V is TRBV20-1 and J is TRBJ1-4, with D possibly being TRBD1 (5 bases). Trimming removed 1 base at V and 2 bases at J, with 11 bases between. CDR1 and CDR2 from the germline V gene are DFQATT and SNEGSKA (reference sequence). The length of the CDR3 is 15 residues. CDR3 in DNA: TGCAGTGCTAGAGGAGGGACTGTGACTAATGAAAAACTGTTTTTT. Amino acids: CSARGGTVTNEKLFF.

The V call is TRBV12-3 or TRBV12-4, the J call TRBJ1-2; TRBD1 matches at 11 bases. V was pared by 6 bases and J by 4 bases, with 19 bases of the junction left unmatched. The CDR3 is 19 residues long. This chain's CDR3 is CASSFQISGQGAVSYGYTF. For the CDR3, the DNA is TGTGCCAGCAGCTTTCAAATCTCAGGACAGGGGGCCGTGAGCTATGGCTACACCTTC.

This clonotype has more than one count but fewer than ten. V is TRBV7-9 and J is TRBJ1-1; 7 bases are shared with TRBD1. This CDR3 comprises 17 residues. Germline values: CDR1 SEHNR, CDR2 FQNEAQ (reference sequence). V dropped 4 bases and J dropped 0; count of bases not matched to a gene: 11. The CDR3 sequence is CASSSPRDSIMNTEAFF. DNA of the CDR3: TGTGCCAGCAGCTCGCCCCGGGACAGCATCATGAACACTGAAGCTTTCTTT.

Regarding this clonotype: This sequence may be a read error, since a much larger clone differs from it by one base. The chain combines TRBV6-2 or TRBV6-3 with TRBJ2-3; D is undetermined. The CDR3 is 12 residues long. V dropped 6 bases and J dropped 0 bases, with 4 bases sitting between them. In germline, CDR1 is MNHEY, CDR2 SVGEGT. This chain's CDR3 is CASRQSTDTQYF. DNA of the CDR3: TGTGCCAGCAGACAGAGCACAGATACGCAGTATTTT.

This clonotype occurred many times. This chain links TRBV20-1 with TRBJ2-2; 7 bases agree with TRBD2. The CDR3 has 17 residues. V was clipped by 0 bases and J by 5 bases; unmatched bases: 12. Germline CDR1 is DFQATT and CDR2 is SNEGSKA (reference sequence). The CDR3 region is CSARDRVAGEATGELFF. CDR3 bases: TGCAGTGCTAGAGATCGGGTAGCGGGCGAAGCTACCGGGGAGCTGTTTTTT.

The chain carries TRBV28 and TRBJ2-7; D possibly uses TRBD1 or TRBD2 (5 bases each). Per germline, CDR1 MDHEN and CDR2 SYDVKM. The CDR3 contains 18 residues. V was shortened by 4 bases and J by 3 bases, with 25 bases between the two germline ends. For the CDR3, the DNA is TGTGCCAGCAGTTCACCAACGGGGCATCTCGAAGACAACTACGAGCAGTACTTC. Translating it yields CASSSPTGHLEDNYEQYF.

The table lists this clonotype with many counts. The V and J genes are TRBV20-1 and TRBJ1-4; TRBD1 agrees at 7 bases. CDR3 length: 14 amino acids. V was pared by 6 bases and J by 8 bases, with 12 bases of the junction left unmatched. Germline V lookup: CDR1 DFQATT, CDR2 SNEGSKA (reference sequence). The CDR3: CSAEVTGEREKLFF. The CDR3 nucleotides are TGCAGTGCCGAGGTTACAGGGGAGAGGGAAAAACTGTTTTTT.

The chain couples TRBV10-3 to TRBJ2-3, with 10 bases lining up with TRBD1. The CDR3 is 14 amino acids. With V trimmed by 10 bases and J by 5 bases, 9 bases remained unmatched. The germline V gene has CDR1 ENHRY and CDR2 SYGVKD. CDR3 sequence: CATTSGQGKDTQYF. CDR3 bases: TGTGCCACCACTTCGGGACAGGGGAAAGATACGCAGTATTTT.

Here the CDR3 DNA reads TGTGCCACCAGCAGTCGGAGACAGCCGAACACCGGGGAGCTGTTTTTT. It translates to CATSSRRQPNTGELFF. The rearrangement links TRBV15 to TRBJ2-2; D perhaps matches TRBD1 (5 bases). CDR1 is LNHNV and CDR2 is YYDKDF in the germline V gene (reference sequence). The CDR3 covers 16 residues. V was cut by 3 bases and J by 0 bases, with 11 bases left in between.

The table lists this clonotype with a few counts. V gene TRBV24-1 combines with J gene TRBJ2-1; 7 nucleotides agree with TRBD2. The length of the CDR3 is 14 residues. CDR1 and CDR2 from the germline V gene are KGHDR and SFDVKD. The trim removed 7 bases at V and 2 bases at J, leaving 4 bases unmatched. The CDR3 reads CATRGEGPYNEQFF. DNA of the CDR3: TGTGCCACCAGGGGGGAGGGACCCTACAATGAGCAGTTCTTC.

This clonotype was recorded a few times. In nucleotides, the CDR3 is TGCAGTGCTGGACCCTACACTAGCTATGAGCAGTTCTTC. Its protein is CSAGPYTSYEQFF. V and J are TRBV20-1 and TRBJ2-1, with a weak D call TRBD2 (6 bases). V lost 5 bases and J 8 bases, leaving 16 bases between the germline ends. Per the germline V gene, CDR1 is DFQATT and CDR2 is SNEGSKA (reference sequence). The CDR3 has 13 amino acids.

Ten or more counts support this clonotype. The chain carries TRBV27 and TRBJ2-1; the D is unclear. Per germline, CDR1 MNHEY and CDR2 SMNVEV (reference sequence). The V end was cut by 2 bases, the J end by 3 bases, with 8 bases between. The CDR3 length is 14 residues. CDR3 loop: CASSLRPDYNEQFF. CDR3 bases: TGTGCCAGCAGTTTAAGGCCAGACTACAATGAGCAGTTCTTC.

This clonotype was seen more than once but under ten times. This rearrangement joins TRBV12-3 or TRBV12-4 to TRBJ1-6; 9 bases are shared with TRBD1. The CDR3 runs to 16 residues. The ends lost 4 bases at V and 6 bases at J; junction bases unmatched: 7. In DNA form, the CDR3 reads TGTGCCAGCAGTTGGGTAACAGGGGGCCTTAATTCACCCCTCCACTTT. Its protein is CASSWVTGGLNSPLHF.

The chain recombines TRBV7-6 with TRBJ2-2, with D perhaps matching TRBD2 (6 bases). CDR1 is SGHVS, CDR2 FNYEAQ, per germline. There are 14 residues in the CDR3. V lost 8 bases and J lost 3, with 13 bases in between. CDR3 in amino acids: CASGRRWDTGELFF. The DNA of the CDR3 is TGTGCCAGCGGGAGGAGGTGGGACACCGGGGAGCTGTTTTTT.

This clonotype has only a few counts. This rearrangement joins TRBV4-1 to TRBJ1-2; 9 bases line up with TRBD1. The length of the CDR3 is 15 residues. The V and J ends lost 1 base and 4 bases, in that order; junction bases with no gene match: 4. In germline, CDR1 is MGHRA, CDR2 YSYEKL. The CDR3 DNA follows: TGCGCCAGCAGCCAAGGGACAGGGGATATCTATGGCTACACCTTC. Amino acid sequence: CASSQGTGDIYGYTF.

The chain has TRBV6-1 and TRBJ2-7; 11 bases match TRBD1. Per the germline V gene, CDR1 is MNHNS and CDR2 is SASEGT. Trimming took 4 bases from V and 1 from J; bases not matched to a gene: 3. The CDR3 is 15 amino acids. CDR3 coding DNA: TGTGCCAGCAGTGGAGGGACAGGGGGTTCCTACGAGCAGTACTTC. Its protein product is CASSGGTGGSYEQYF.

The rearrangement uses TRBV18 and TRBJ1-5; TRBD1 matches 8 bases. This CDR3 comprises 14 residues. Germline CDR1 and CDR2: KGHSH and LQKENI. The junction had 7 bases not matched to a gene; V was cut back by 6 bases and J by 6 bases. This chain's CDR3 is CASSQQGGGQPQHF. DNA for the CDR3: TGTGCCAGCTCCCAACAGGGGGGAGGTCAGCCCCAGCATTTT.

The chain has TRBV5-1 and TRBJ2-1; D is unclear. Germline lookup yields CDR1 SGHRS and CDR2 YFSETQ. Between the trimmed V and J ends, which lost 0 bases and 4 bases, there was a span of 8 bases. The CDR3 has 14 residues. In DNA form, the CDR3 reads TGCGCCAGCAGCTTGGTACCTCAATACAATGAGCAGTTCTTC. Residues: CASSLVPQYNEQFF.

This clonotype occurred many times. In nucleotides, the CDR3 is TGTGCCAGCAGCTTAGCTGGGACAGGACTCATCTACGAGCAGTACTTC. Its protein product is CASSLAGTGLIYEQYF. The V gene is TRBV7-2, the J gene TRBJ2-7, with 8 bases matching TRBD1. Trimming cost V 0 bases and J 3 bases; bases outside gene matches: 7. The CDR3 sequence is 16 residues long. Germline V gene sequence: CDR1 SGHTA, CDR2 FQGNSA.

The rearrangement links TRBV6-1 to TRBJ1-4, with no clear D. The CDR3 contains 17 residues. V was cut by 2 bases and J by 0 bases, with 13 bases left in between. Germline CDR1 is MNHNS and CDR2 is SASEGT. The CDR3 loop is CASSERRTRATNEKLFF. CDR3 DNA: TGTGCCAGCAGTGAACGGAGAACCAGAGCAACTAATGAAAAACTGTTTTTT.

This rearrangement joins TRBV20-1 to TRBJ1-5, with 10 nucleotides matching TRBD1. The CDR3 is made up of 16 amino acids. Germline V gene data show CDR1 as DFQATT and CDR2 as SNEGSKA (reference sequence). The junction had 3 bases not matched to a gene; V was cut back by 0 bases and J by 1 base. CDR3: CSARDWDRGSNQPQHF. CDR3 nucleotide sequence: TGCAGTGCTAGAGACTGGGACAGGGGCAGCAATCAGCCCCAGCATTTT.

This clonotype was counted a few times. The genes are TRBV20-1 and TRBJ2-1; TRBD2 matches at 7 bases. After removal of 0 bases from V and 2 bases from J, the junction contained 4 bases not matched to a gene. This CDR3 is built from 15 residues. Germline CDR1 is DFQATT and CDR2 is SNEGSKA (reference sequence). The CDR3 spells CSARERGGAYNEQFF. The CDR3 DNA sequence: TGCAGTGCTAGAGAGCGGGGAGGGGCCTACAATGAGCAGTTCTTC.